This T cell receptor (beta chain) was captured in a study of cytomegalovirus exposure and HLA in healthy donors. Vbeta (60) and Jbeta (13) primers were used in the PCR. Generated by immunoSEQ multiplex PCR, the TCRdb table keeps only in-frame clones and is missing some. The profile covers 150,000 or so clones, with 79% appearing a single time and over 6% taken by the ten largest. Trimming cost V 4 bases and J 4 bases; bases outside gene matches: 12. Germline loops: CDR1 GTSNPN, CDR2 SVGIG (reference sequence). This CDR3 is 16 amino acids long. Whereas donors were nominally healthy upon sampling, unrecorded immune exposures were probable.

The V call is TRBV30, the J call TRBJ2-2, with TRBD2 identical over 7 bases. The TCR originated in a man aged 25 to 40 in good health and CMV-seropositive. Specimen: PBMCs. The CDR3 reads CAWTTMGLPATGELFF. CDR3 DNA: TGTGCCTGGACCACGATGGGACTACCCGCCACCGGGGAGCTGTTTTTT.